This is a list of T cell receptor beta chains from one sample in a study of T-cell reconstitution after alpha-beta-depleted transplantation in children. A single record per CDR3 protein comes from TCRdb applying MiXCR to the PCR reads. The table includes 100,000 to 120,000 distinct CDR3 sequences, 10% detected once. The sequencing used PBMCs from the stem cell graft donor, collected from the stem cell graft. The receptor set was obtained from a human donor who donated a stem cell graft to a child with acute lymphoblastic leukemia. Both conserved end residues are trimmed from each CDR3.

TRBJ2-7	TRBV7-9	ASSHPGTGGLYEQY
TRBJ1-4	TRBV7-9	ASSRTGEDEKLF
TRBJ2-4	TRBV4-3	ASSQEGRGIKNIQY
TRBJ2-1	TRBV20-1	SHRESSYNEQF
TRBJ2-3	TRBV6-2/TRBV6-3	ASTNPGDRDRQY
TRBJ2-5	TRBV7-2	ASSSAGTATLGETQY
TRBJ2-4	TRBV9	ASSARLIPGLAGALAKNIQY
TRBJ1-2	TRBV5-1	ASSFQPSDYGYT
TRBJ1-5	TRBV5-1	ASSLVAGSNQPQH
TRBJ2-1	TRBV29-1	SGGGTSGSSSYNEQF
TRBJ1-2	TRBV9	ASSTRTGLMGYT
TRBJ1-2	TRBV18	ASSPKGTAHLSANYGYT
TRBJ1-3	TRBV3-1	ASSPLFGNTIY
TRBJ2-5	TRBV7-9	ASRGGGKETQY
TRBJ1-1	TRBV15	ATSRGTPVGAF
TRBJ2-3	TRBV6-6	ASSSTGGDTQY
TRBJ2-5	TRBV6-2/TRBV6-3	ASSKRDQETQY
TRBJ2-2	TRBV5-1	ASGTGTVGFTGELF
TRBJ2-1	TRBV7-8	ASTPPNNEQF
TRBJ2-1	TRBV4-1	ASSQPQTSGEYNEQF
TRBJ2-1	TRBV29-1	SPRAVTYNEQF
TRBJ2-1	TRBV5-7	ASSDAGTSVNEQF
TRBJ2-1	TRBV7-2	ASSLWEQGEWF
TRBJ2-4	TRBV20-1	SARRSAGLAKNIQY
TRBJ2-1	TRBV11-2	ASSLVRGGRNNEQF
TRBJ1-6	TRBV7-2	ASSFRDRKWGNSPLH
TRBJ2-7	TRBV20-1	SAPGPGGGRNYYEQY
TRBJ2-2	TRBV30	AWSTGKESGELF
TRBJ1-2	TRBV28	ASSFGQVYGYT
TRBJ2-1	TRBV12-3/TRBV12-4	ASSLSGASYNEQF
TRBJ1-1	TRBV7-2	ASSIDRGKDTEAF
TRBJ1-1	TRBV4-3	ASSQAFQGEAF
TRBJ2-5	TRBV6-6	ASQSGGETQY
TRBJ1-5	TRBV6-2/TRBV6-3	ASSFFGQGDQPQH
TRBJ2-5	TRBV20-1	SASYIGQAIETQY
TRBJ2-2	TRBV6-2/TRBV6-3	ASSLDFTGELF
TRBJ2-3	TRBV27	ASSLTAGARDTQY
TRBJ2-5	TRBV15	ATRGTSEETQY
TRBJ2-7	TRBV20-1	SARSGEFEQY
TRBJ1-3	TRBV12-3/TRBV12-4	ASSLADGSGRGLGNTIY
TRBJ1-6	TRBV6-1	ASSANPGQGADNSPLH
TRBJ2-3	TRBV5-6	ASSLPGEVLGTDTQY
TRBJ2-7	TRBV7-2	ASPPVAGDFTYEQY
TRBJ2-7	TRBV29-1	SVGTGSNEQY
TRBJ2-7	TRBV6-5	ASSYPEQGYEQY
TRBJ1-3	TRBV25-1	ASSPHQGYSGNTIY